This T cell receptor beta chain comes out of a study of cytomegalovirus exposure and HLA in healthy donors. Across the whole study: From HLA-typed donors, an early data release held approximately 85 million unique TCRs. Study-wide results and limits: Researchers reported in a later analysis that a missense DCLRE1C variant was tied to TCR beta V- and J-gene trimming.

This clone showed up just a few times. The target antigen is unknown. This PCR relied on a set of 60 Vbeta primers and 13 Jbeta primers. Libraries were prepared by immunoSEQ multiplex PCR; TCRdb keeps only in-frame clonotypes and omits some of them. The sample holds 110,000 or so clones, approximately 71% seen once. Donors counted as nominally healthy when sampled, yet unrecorded immune exposures were likely. The V gene end was trimmed by 5 bases and the J gene end by 7 bases; junction bases not matched to a gene: 5. Germline CDR1 SGHTA, CDR2 FQGNSA. The CDR3 runs 14 residues. The chain employs TRBV7-2 and TRBJ1-6, with TRBD1 matching over 7 bases. This sequence was found in a man aged 35 to 55 in good health and CMV-seronegative. Sequenced input: PBMCs. The CDR3 is CASSPGQFNSPLHF. For the CDR3, the DNA is TGTGCCAGCAGCCCGGGACAGTTCAATTCACCCCTCCACTTT.